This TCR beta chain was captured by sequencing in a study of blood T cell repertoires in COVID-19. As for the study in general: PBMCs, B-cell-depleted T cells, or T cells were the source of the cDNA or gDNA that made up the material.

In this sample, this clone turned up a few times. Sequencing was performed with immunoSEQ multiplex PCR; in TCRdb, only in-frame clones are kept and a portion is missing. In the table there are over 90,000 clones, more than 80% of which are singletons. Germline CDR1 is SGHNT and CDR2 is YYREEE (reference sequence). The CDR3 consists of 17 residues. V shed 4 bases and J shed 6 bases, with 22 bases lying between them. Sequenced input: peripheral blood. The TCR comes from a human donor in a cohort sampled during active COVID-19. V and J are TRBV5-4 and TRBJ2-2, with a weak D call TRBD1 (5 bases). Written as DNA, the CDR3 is TGTGCCAGCAGCCGAGCCGCTGACAGTTCCCGCGCCGGGGAGCTGTTTTTT. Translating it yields CASSRAADSSRAGELFF.